A selection of T cell receptor beta chains follows, all from one sample in a study of cytomegalovirus exposure and HLA in healthy donors. Assay: immunoSEQ multiplex PCR; the TCRdb copy retains only in-frame clones and omits some. The sample yields some 130,000 clones, 70% to 85% seen once. The sample consisted of PBMCs. The receptors were gathered from a boy aged 5-17 years in good health and CMV-seronegative. Each CDR3 is given with its conserved first and last residue. D genes are given only for firm matches. The size of a clone is reported for some rows only, either as once, few or many, or as a class for expanded clones.

J: TRBJ1-5
length: 20
V: TRBV12-5
D: TRBD1
size: .
DNA: TGTGCTAGTGGTTTGGTATCTTATGACAGGGGATTTGCGAGCAATCAGCCCCAGCATTTT
CDR3: CASGLVSYDRGFASNQPQHF

J: TRBJ2-1
length: 15
V: TRBV7-2
D: .
size: .
DNA: TGTGCCAGCAGCTTATATGGGTCTACTTCTAGAGAGCAGTTCTTC
CDR3: CASSLYGSTSREQFF

J: TRBJ2-3
length: 16
V: TRBV27
D: TRBD2
size: .
DNA: TGTGCCAGCAGAACCTTAGCGGGGGCCCGCACAGATACGCAGTATTTT
CDR3: CASRTLAGARTDTQYF

J: TRBJ2-2
length: 15
V: TRBV19
D: TRBD2
size: .
DNA: TGTGCCAGTAGTATAGAACTAGCGGGAACCGGGGAGCTGTTTTTT
CDR3: CASSIELAGTGELFF

J: TRBJ2-7
length: 13
V: TRBV27
D: TRBD2
size: .
DNA: TGTGCCAGCAGTTTAGGACTAGCGGGACGGCAGTACTTC
CDR3: CASSLGLAGRQYF

J: TRBJ2-2
length: 15
V: TRBV5-1
D: .
size: few
DNA: TGCGCCAGCAGCAGAAAGCAGGAGAACACCGGGGAGCTGTTTTTT
CDR3: CASSRKQENTGELFF

J: TRBJ2-3
length: 15
V: TRBV4-3
D: .
size: .
DNA: TGCGCCAGCAGCCAAGATGGTGAGATCCCAGATACGCAGTATTTT
CDR3: CASSQDGEIPDTQYF

J: TRBJ2-7
length: 13
V: TRBV29-1
D: .
size: once
DNA: TGCAGCGTTGGTGGCCGTCTCTCCTACGAGCAGTACTTC
CDR3: CSVGGRLSYEQYF

J: TRBJ1-1
length: 15
V: TRBV29-1
D: TRBD1
size: .
DNA: TGCAGCGTGGGGCTTCGACAGGGGTCGAACACTGAAGCTTTCTTT
CDR3: CSVGLRQGSNTEAFF

J: TRBJ2-3
length: 16
V: TRBV5-1
D: .
size: .
DNA: TGCGCCAGCAGCTTCGGGGGGCGGGTGAGCACAGATACGCAGTATTTT
CDR3: CASSFGGRVSTDTQYF

J: TRBJ2-7
length: 14
V: TRBV7-9
D: .
size: .
DNA: TGTGCCAGCAGCGCCTGGGACAATTCCTACGAGCAGTACTTC
CDR3: CASSAWDNSYEQYF

J: TRBJ1-2
length: 15
V: TRBV7-3
D: .
size: .
DNA: TGTGCCAGCAGCTTATTAGTTGAAGCAATCTATGGCTACACCTTC
CDR3: CASSLLVEAIYGYTF

J: TRBJ2-3
length: 11
V: TRBV20-1
D: .
size: .
DNA: TGCAGTGCTGAGGGAAGAGATACGCAGTATTTT
CDR3: CSAEGRDTQYF

J: TRBJ2-7
length: 13
V: TRBV29-1
D: .
size: .
DNA: TGCAGCGTTGTAGGACGGGGATCCTACGAGCAGTACTTC
CDR3: CSVVGRGSYEQYF

J: TRBJ1-2
length: 14
V: TRBV15
D: TRBD1
size: .
DNA: TGTGCCACCAGCCCCGACAGGGTGTGGGGTGGCTACACCTTC
CDR3: CATSPDRVWGGYTF